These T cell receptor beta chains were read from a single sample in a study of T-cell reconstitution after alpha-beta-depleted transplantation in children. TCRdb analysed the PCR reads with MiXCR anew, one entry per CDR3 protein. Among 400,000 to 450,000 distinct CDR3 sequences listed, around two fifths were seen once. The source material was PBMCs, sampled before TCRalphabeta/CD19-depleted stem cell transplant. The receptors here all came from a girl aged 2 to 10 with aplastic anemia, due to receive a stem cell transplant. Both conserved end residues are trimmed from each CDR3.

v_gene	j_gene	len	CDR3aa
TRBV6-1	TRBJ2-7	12	ASRRLANSYEQY
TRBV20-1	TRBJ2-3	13	SAPNLAGAKDTQY
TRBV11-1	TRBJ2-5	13	ASSPGQGAGETQY
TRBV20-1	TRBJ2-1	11	SASGTVHNEQF
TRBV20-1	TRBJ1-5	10	SAEYSNQPQH
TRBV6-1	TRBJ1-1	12	ASAWELLNTEAF
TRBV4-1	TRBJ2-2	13	ASSQGLANTGELF
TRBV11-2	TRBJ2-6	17	ASSLRSGRHPSGANVLT
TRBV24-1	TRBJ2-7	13	ATGSTSGGTYEQY
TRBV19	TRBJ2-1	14	ASSIYGQGWRNEQF
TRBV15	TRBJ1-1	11	ATSSGSNTEAF
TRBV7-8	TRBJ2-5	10	ASQGWGETQY
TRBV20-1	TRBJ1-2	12	SARRNGGGYGYT
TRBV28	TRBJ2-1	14	ACSSFEGSDINEQF
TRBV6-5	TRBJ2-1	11	ASSYSSAGEQF
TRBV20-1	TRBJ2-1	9	SASLGNEQF
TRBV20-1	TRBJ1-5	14	SASRDGTRGNQPQH